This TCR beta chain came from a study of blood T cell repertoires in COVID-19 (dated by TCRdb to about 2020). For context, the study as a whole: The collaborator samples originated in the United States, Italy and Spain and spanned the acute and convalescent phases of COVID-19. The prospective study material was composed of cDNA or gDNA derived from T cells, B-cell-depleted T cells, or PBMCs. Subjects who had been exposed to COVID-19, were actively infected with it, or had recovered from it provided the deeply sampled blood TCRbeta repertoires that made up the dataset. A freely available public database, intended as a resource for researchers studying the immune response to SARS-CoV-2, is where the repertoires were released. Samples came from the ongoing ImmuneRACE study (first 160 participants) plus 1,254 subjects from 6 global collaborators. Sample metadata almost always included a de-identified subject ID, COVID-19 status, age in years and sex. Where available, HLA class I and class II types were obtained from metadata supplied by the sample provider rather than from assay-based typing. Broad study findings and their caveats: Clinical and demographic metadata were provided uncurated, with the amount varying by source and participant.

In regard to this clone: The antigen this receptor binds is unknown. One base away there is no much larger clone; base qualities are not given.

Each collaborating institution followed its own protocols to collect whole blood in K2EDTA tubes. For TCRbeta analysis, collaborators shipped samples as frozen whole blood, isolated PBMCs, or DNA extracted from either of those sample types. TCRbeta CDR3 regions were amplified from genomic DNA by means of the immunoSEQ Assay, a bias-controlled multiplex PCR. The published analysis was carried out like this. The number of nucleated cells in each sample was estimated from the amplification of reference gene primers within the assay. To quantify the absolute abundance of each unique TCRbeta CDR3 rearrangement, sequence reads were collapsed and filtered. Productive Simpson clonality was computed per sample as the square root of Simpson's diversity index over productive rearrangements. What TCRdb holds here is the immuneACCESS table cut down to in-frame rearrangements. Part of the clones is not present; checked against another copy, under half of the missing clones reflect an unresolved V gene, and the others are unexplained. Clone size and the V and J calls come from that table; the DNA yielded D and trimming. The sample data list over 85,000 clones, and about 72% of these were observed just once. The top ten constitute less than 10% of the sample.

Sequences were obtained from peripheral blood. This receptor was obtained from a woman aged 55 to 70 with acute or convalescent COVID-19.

The DNA sequence follows: TGTGCCAGCAAAGGACAGGGAGTCTATGGCTACACCTTC. It is translated as CASKGQGVYGYTF. The chain is made from TRBV6-5 and TRBJ1-2, and 8 bases in between align with TRBD1. For CDR1 and CDR2, the germline V gene lists MNHEY and SVGAGI. Taken from cysteine to phenylalanine, the CDR3 has 13 residues. The DNA shown is the 39-base CDR3, in frame from base 1. The junction shows trimming of 7 bases on V and 4 bases on J, and the gene matches do not reach 5 bases of it.